A single T cell receptor beta chain is shown here with its context. Its matching antigen is unknown. V lost 3 bases, J lost 0 bases, and 9 bases lay in between. The CDR3 runs to 15 residues. Germline CDR1 is SNHLY and CDR2 is FYNNEI. The sample is drawn from a study of identical twins. Study conclusions and caveats: Twins shared beta out-of-frame sequences in excess, but this excess was weaker.

The cDNA had a unique molecular identifier and a template-switch universal primer site. TCRdb re-called the 5' RACE reads with MiXCR, one entry per CDR3 protein. The data contain about 570,000 distinct CDR3 sequences, around a tenth of them seen just once; the ten biggest clones take up 3%. Donors were all healthy Caucasians. These data were likewise used in another study, on yellow fever vaccine responses in identical twins.

This TCR derives from a woman in her late teens or twenties in good health. This chain links TRBV2 with TRBJ2-4, with D perhaps given as TRBD1 or TRBD2 (5 bases each). The source material was PBMCs. CDR3 sequence: CASSDGGLAKNIQYF. In DNA form, the CDR3 reads TGTGCCAGCAGTGATGGGGGTCTAGCCAAAAACATTCAGTACTTC.